The rows below give T cell receptor beta chains drawn from one sample of a study of blood T cell repertoires in COVID-19. Sequencing used immunoSEQ multiplex PCR; TCRdb keeps in-frame clones, though not all of them. The data show some 350,000 clones, more than 75% seen once. The specimen sequenced was peripheral blood. The source of these receptors is a human donor in a cohort sampled during active COVID-19. Each CDR3 is given with its conserved first and last residue. Fields, in order: CDR3 protein, J gene, V gene, clone size. Clone size is stated in some rows and not others, as once, few, many or a class when expanded.

cdr3_aa: CSVEVAPRDTQYF
j_call: TRBJ2-3
v_call: TRBV29-1
clone_size: -

cdr3_aa: CASSLKLGLAMGELFF
j_call: TRBJ2-2
v_call: TRBV28
clone_size: -

cdr3_aa: CASSLRGDQPQHF
j_call: TRBJ1-5
v_call: TRBV27
clone_size: few

cdr3_aa: CASSPGSSGANVLTF
j_call: TRBJ2-6
v_call: TRBV4-1
clone_size: -

cdr3_aa: CASSMARGEGETQYF
j_call: TRBJ2-5
v_call: TRBV19
clone_size: -

cdr3_aa: CASSTTHRGGNTGELFF
j_call: TRBJ2-2
v_call: TRBV19
clone_size: -

cdr3_aa: CASSSAFRGGRMNTEAFF
j_call: TRBJ1-1
v_call: TRBV5-8
clone_size: -

cdr3_aa: CASSPPGETSGNTIYF
j_call: TRBJ1-3
v_call: TRBV28
clone_size: -

cdr3_aa: CARFDRKQGEDEQYF
j_call: TRBJ2-7
v_call: TRBV21-1
clone_size: -

cdr3_aa: CASSLTSSGSSPYNEQFF
j_call: TRBJ2-1
v_call: TRBV7-3
clone_size: -

cdr3_aa: CASSEAGQNTGELFF
j_call: TRBJ2-2
v_call: TRBV7-8
clone_size: -

cdr3_aa: CASRPSGGNLNEQFF
j_call: TRBJ2-1
v_call: TRBV2
clone_size: -

cdr3_aa: CASSLGPRAARYGYTF
j_call: TRBJ1-2
v_call: TRBV5-7
clone_size: -

cdr3_aa: CATSDQYGYTF
j_call: TRBJ1-2
v_call: TRBV24-1
clone_size: -